The subject of this entry is one TCR beta chain. V was cut by 6 bases and J by 5 bases, with 16 bases left in between. The length of the CDR3 is 14 residues. The germline V gene has CDR1 SNHLY and CDR2 FYNNEI. Treatment meaning: over 15 received Ad26.COV2.S at low or high dose, single or two shots; about 5 received placebo; per-sample allocation not given. Specimens were obtained on day 63 following the first vaccine or placebo injection. This entry comes from a study of Ad26.COV2.S vaccination and SARS-CoV-2 variants. Study details: Administration of Ad26.COV2.S was intramuscular, either once or twice 56 days apart.

Assay used: immunoSEQ multiplex PCR; TCRdb lists only in-frame clones, some missing. The table has fewer than 900,000 clones, more than 70% seen once. The source was peripheral blood, collected in a trial of Ad26.COV2.S vaccine versus placebo. This sequence joins TRBV2 and TRBJ1-1; no definite D call. The TCR comes from a person between 18 and 60 years old who received the Ad26.COV2.S COVID-19 vaccine or a placebo. This CDR3 reads CASRAGSRGTEAFF. The CDR3 DNA is TGTGCCAGCAGGGCAGGCTCCCGAGGGACTGAAGCTTTCTTT.